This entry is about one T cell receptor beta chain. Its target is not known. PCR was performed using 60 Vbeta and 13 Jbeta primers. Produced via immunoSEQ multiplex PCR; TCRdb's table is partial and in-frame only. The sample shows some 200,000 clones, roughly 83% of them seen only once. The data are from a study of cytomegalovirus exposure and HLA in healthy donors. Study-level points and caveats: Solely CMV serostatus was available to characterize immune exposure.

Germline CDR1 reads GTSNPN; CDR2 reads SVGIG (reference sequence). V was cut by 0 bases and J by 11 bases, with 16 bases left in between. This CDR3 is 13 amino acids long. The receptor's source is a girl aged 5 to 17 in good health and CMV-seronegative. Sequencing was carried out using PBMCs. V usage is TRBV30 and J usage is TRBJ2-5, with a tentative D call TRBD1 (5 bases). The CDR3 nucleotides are TGTGCCTGGAGTGTACCGAACCGACAGTGGCAGTACTTC. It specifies CAWSVPNRQWQYF.